These 15 T cell receptor beta chains share one sample of origin, sequenced in a study of radiotherapy plus CTLA-4 blockade in lung cancer (dated by TCRdb to 2016 to 2019). The library was built by means of the immunoSEQ multiplex PCR assay. Entries here come from immuneACCESS through TCRdb and include only in-frame sequences with V and J called. Some clones fail to appear in such tables; in the studies checked, an unresolved V gene covers under half of the shortfall, and the cause of the remainder is unknown. This sample holds more than 40,000 clones; nearly 90% were observed only once. 7.8% of the sample lies in the top ten. The sequencing used peripheral blood, collected from a patient treated with radiotherapy plus ipilimumab. The receptor set was obtained from a human donor with non-small cell lung cancer whose response to radiotherapy plus ipilimumab could not be evaluated.

The chain has TRBV29-1 and TRBJ1-1; D is ambiguous. The CDR3 runs to 10 residues. The germline V gene has CDR1 SQVTM and CDR2 ANQGSEA. V was shortened by 3 bases and J by 9 bases, with 8 bases between the two germline ends. DNA of the CDR3: TGCAGCGTTGAGCGGCAGAAAGCTTTCTTT. Amino acid sequence: CSVERQKAFF.

This sequence joins TRBV15 and TRBJ2-3; 9 bases match TRBD2. Germline trimming cut 4 bases from V and 6 bases from J; bases unmatched to any gene: 11. The CDR3 has 16 residues. Per germline, CDR1 LNHNV and CDR2 YYDKDF (reference sequence). The CDR3 sequence: CATSTYSGGTVDTQYF. The CDR3 DNA sequence: TGTGCCACCAGCACATATAGCGGGGGAACGGTCGATACGCAGTATTTT.

J is TRBJ2-1 and V is TRBV19; a weak D match, TRBD1 (5 bases). The V gene lost 5 bases and the J gene lost 3 bases, with 14 bases spanning the gap. Germline V gives CDR1 LNHDA, CDR2 SQIVND (reference sequence). The CDR3 spans 15 residues. CDR3 in DNA: TGTGCCAGTAGTTCTTCAGGGCTGGACTACAATGAGCAGTTCTTC. Its protein product is CASSSSGLDYNEQFF.

By frequency in the sample, this clone is medium-sized. J is TRBJ2-7 and V is TRBV25-1; tentative D call: TRBD2 (5 bases). Germline V gene data show CDR1 as MGHDK and CDR2 as SYGVNS. The CDR3 extends over 12 amino acids. With 2 bases removed from V and 4 bases from J, the gap between germline ends came to 6 bases. The CDR3 DNA sequence: TGTGCCAGCAGTGAAAGGGAGTACGAGCAGTACTTC. It encodes CASSEREYEQYF.

This clone was observed a handful of times. The V and J genes are TRBV4-1 and TRBJ1-1; 7 positions agree with TRBD1. V dropped 1 base and J dropped 5; count of bases not matched to a gene: 7. The germline V gene encodes CDR1 MGHRA and CDR2 YSYEKL. The CDR3 totals 15 residues. CDR3 coding DNA: TGCGCCAGCAGCCAAGTTCATGCAGGGGGGACTGAAGCTTTCTTT. Translated: CASSQVHAGGTEAFF.

The V call is TRBV18, the J call TRBJ1-2; tentative D call: TRBD1 (5 bases). Germline CDR1 and CDR2: KGHSH and LQKENI. This CDR3 region has 18 residues. Between the trimmed V and J ends, which lost 3 bases and 0 bases, there was a span of 20 bases. Here the CDR3 reads CASSPLGTRPRTNYGYTF. The DNA of the CDR3 is TGTGCCAGCTCACCTTTGGGGACTAGACCCCGGACTAACTATGGCTACACCTTC. The variable domain in full, with the rest retrieved from reference TRBV18 and TRBJ1-2, is NAGVMQNPRHLVRRRGQEARLRCSPMKGHSHVYWYRQLPEEGLKFMVYLQKENIIDESGMPKERFSAEFPKEGPSILRIQQVVRGDSAAYFCASSPLGTRPRTNYGYTFGSGTRLTVV.

This clone was found once. The rearrangement links TRBV30 to TRBJ2-2; TRBD2 is a possible D gene (6 bases). CDR1 GTSNPN and CDR2 SVGIG come from the germline V gene (reference sequence). The CDR3 sequence is 15 residues long. Trimming removed 2 bases at V and 7 bases at J, with 17 bases between. CDR3 DNA: TGTGCCTGGAGTCCCAGCGGAGGAGGGAGCGGGGAGCTGTTTTTT. It specifies CAWSPSGGGSGELFF.

The rearrangement joins TRBV5-5 to TRBJ1-5; 8 bases match TRBD1. The CDR3 is made up of 16 amino acids. CDR1 and CDR2 (germline): SGHKS, YYEKEE (reference sequence). J lost 5 bases, V lost 6 bases, and 13 bases had no gene match. CDR3 nucleotide sequence: TGTGCCAGCATCCGCCGGACAGGGTTGGACGATCAGCCCCAGCATTTT. Residues: CASIRRTGLDDQPQHF.

V usage is TRBV4-3 and J usage is TRBJ2-5; 10 bases are a match to TRBD2. Germline values: CDR1 LGHNA, CDR2 YSLEER. This CDR3 contains 17 residues. V shed 0 bases and J 6 bases; nucleotides not matched to a gene: 10. CDR3 nucleotide sequence: TGCGCCAGCAGCCAAGATGCGAGCGGGGGGGCAGGAAAGACCCAGTACTTC. This codes for CASSQDASGGAGKTQYF.

The chain couples TRBV9 to TRBJ2-5, with 9 positions matching TRBD1. The CDR3 sequence is 16 residues long. Germline CDR1 and CDR2: SGDLS and YYNGEE. The V segment lost 0 bases and the J segment 4 bases; nucleotides outside the gene matches: 7. CDR3 in amino acids: CASSVAAGQGRETQYF. The DNA of the CDR3 is TGTGCCAGCAGCGTAGCAGCGGGACAGGGAAGAGAGACCCAGTACTTC.

This clone was seen only once. Here the CDR3 DNA reads TGTGCCAGCAGTTTGGGCCCGCTTCGAACCCAGTACTTC. Residues: CASSLGPLRTQYF. V gene TRBV27 combines with J gene TRBJ2-5; D is unclear. CDR1 and CDR2 from the germline V gene are MNHEY and SMNVEV (reference sequence). V was pared by 3 bases and J by 8 bases, with 13 bases between. The CDR3 runs 13 residues.

The chain joins TRBV5-8 to TRBJ1-2; maybe TRBD1 (5 bases). The CDR3 has 14 amino acids. The ends were cut back, 4 bases at V and 4 bases at J, with 14 bases in the middle. The V gene's germline CDR1 is SGHTS and CDR2 YDEGEE. DNA for the CDR3: TGTGCCAGCAGCAACAGCCAGGGATTCTATGGCTACACCTTC. This encodes CASSNSQGFYGYTF.

The chain combines TRBV14 with TRBJ2-5; TRBD2 aligns across 9 bases. Trimming at V came to 1 base and at J to 5 bases, leaving 11 bases not matched to a gene. Per germline, CDR1 SGHDN and CDR2 FVKESK. The CDR3 length is 17 residues. DNA for the CDR3: TGTGCCAGCAGCCAAGCTCCGGCTAGCGGGATTGGGGAGACCCAGTACTTC. As protein: CASSQAPASGIGETQYF.

V is TRBV5-6 and J is TRBJ1-4; 8 bases are a match to TRBD1. V shed 7 bases and J 12 bases; nucleotides not matched to a gene: 11. CDR3 length: 13 amino acids. The germline V gene has CDR1 SGHDT and CDR2 YYEEEE. The CDR3 DNA reads TGTGCCAGCGGACGGACAGGGTTAGGGGAACTGTTTTTT. This codes for CASGRTGLGELFF.

The chain uses TRBV9 and TRBJ1-1, with D perhaps TRBD1 (5 bases). Germline V gene data show CDR1 as SGDLS and CDR2 as YYNGEE. The CDR3 consists of 15 residues. Trimming left V 0 bases short and J 3 bases short, with 12 bases between. The CDR3 region is CASSVAGGGYTEAFF. In DNA form, the CDR3 reads TGTGCCAGCAGCGTAGCGGGGGGAGGCTACACTGAAGCTTTCTTT.